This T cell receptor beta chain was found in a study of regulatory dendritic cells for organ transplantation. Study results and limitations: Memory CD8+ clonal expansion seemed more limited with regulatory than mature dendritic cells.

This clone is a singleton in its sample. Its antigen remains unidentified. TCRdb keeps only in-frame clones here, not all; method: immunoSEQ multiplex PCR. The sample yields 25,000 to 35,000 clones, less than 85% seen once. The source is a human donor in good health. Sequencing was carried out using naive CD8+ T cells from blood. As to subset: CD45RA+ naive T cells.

CDR3 in amino acids: CASSLTGREQFF. For the CDR3, the DNA is TGTGCCAGCAGCTTAACAGGGCGTGAGCAGTTCTTC. V is TRBV7-9 and J is TRBJ2-1, with D tentatively TRBD1 (6 bases). Germline CDR1 SEHNR, CDR2 FQNEAQ (reference sequence). There are 12 residues in the CDR3. V was cut by 2 bases and J by 9 bases, with 8 bases left in between.